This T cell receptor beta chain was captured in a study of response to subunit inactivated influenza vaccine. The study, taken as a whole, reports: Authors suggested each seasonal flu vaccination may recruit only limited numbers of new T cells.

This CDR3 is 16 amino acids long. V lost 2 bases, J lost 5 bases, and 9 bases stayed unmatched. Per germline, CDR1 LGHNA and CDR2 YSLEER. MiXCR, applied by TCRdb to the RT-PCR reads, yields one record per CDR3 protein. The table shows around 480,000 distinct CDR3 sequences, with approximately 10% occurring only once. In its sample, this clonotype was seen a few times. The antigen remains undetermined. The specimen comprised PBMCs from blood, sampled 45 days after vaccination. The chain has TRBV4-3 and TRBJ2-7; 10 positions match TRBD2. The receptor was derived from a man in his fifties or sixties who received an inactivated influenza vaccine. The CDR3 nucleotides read TGCGCCAGCAGCCAATCCTCGAGCGGGGGGGTAAACGAGCAGTACTTC. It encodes CASSQSSSGGVNEQYF.